Below, 19 T cell receptor beta chains from the same sample are listed, as sequenced in a study of blood T cells in healthy people across ages. The second PCR ran about 6 to 12 cycles with a sample-barcoded 5' primer and J-beta primers. MiXCR, applied by TCRdb to the 5' RACE reads, yields one record per CDR3 protein. The table records 1.6 million or so distinct CDR3 sequences, 30% to 35% of them present only once. The sample taken for sequencing was blood. Receptor source: a woman aged 30 to 39 in good health.

V is TRBV20-1 and J is TRBJ2-7, with no clear D. Trimming took off 0 bases at V and 4 bases at J, with 13 bases between the two ends. Germline V CDR1 and CDR2: DFQATT, SNEGSKA (reference sequence). The CDR3 consists of 14 residues. The CDR3, as DNA: TGCAGTGCTAGAGATCCCAGTTTCCCTTACGAGCAGTACTTC. Translation: CSARDPSFPYEQYF.

The chain is built from TRBV7-8 and TRBJ2-5; D may be TRBD1 or TRBD2 (6 bases each). Germline CDR1 reads SGHVS; CDR2 reads FQNEAQ. The CDR3 spans 13 residues. V lost 5 bases and J lost 5, with 12 bases in between. CDR3 nucleotides: TGTGCCAGCAGCAAAAAAGGGGGGGAGACCCAGTACTTC. Translation gives CASSKKGGETQYF.

This clonotype was picked up a small number of times. The rearrangement uses TRBV28 and TRBJ2-6, with D possibly being TRBD1 or TRBD2 (6 bases each). Trimming removed 5 bases from V and 0 bases from J, with 11 bases in between. The CDR3 has 16 residues. Germline V lookup: CDR1 MDHEN, CDR2 SYDVKM. The CDR3 region has the DNA TGTGCCAGCAGTGCCTGGGGGGCCTCTGGGGCCAACGTCCTGACTTTC. Protein sequence: CASSAWGASGANVLTF.

The rearrangement links TRBV24-1 to TRBJ2-5, with 9 nucleotides matching TRBD2. The CDR3 spans 16 residues. Germline CDR1 and CDR2: KGHDR and SFDVKD. V trimming: 2 bases; J trimming: 4 bases; junction bases outside the gene matches: 7. CDR3 residues: CATSDSAGGLLETQYF. CDR3 DNA: TGTGCCACCAGTGATTCTGCGGGAGGGCTTCTAGAGACCCAGTACTTC.

Remarks on this clonotype: Germline is not matched at one junction end, which may reflect a read error. The chain couples TRBV7-3 to TRBJ2-6, with D possibly TRBD1 on 6 matching bases. Germline V lookup: CDR1 SGHTA, CDR2 FQGTGA. The CDR3 is 15 amino acids. In DNA form, the CDR3 reads TGTGCCAGCAGCTCGGACAGCTCTGGGGCCAACGTCCCGACTTTC. Translating it yields CASSSDSSGANVPTF. Based on the CDR3 plus reference TRBV7-3 and TRBJ2-6, the full variable domain is GAGVSQTPSNKVTEKGKYVELRCDPISGHTALYWYRQSLGQGPEFLIYFQGTGAADDSGLPNDRFFAVRPEGSVSTLKIQRTERGDSAVYLCASSSDSSGANVPTFGAGSRLTVL.

This clonotype has more than one count but fewer than ten. The CDR3 sequence: CASSQTGKTEAFF. DNA for the CDR3: TGCGCCAGCAGTCAAACAGGGAAAACTGAAGCTTTCTTT. The rearrangement joins TRBV5-1 to TRBJ1-1; the D gene is possibly TRBD1 (6 bases). The CDR3 is 13 amino acids. Per the germline V gene, CDR1 is SGHRS and CDR2 is YFSETQ. Trimming took 5 bases from V and 5 from J, leaving 13 bases between them. Variable domain in full (rest from reference TRBV5-1 and TRBJ1-1): KAGVTQTPRYLIKTRGQQVTLSCSPISGHRSVSWYQQTPGQGLQFLFEYFSETQRNKGNFPGRFSGRQFSNSRSEMNVSTLELGDSALYLCASSQTGKTEAFFGQGTRLTVV.

This clonotype came up a few times. The V and J genes are TRBV2 and TRBJ2-7; D unresolved. Germline V lookup: CDR1 SNHLY, CDR2 FYNNEI. CDR3 length: 13 residues. V was cut by 0 bases and J by 4 bases, with 7 bases left in between. Here the CDR3 reads CASSEARRYEQYF. The CDR3 DNA sequence: TGTGCCAGCAGTGAAGCGCGGCGGTACGAGCAGTACTTC.

This clonotype was picked up a small number of times. The junction departs from the called germline gene at one end, perhaps through a read error. The chain links TRBV4-1 to TRBJ2-7, with D hard to call. The CDR3 sequence is 14 residues long. Germline CDR1 and CDR2: MGHRA and YSYEKL. The CDR3 here is CASNQEYNKYEQYF. In nucleotides, the CDR3 is TGCGCCAGCAACCAAGAATATAATAAATACGAGCAGTACTTC.

This clonotype was observed at least ten times. J is TRBJ2-5 and V is TRBV18; D may be TRBD1 (5 bases). The CDR3 runs 13 residues. Per the germline V gene, CDR1 is KGHSH and CDR2 is LQKENI. V gave up 8 bases and J gave up 0 bases, with 10 bases separating them. CDR3 nucleotides: TGTGCCAGCAGCCCAGGGTACCAAGAGACCCAGTACTTC. The encoded protein is CASSPGYQETQYF.

This chain uses TRBV5-5 with TRBJ2-7; 8 nucleotides agree with TRBD2. The CDR3 runs 14 residues. The junction had 7 bases not matched to a gene; V was cut back by 4 bases and J by 4 bases. Germline V lookup: CDR1 SGHKS, CDR2 YYEKEE (reference sequence). CDR3 nucleotide sequence: TGTGCCAGCAGCGTTTTGTCGGGAGGGTACGAGCAGTACTTC. It is translated as CASSVLSGGYEQYF.

There are a few counts of this clonotype. The rearrangement uses TRBV6-2 or TRBV6-3 and TRBJ1-2; D gene uncertain. CDR1 and CDR2 (germline): MNHEY, SVGEGT. V was clipped by 5 bases and J by 4 bases, with 14 bases between them. This CDR3 contains 14 residues. The CDR3 is CASSTGGISYGYTF. The DNA for the CDR3 is TGTGCCAGCAGTACCGGAGGGATCTCCTATGGCTACACCTTC.

The J gene is TRBJ1-1, the V gene TRBV5-1, with D perhaps TRBD1 (5 bases). Trimming removed 4 bases from V and 8 bases from J, with 18 bases in between. Germline V gives CDR1 SGHRS, CDR2 YFSETQ. The CDR3 is made up of 14 amino acids. The CDR3 coding sequence is TGCGCCAGCAGCACACGGGGCGGCGGGTCCGAAGCTTTCTTT. It encodes CASSTRGGGSEAFF.

Concerning this clonotype itself: The junction does not match germline at one end; this may be a read error. The chain links TRBV6-6 to TRBJ1-6, with 8 bases fitting TRBD1. The CDR3 extends over 15 amino acids. From germline, CDR1 is MNHNY and CDR2 SVGAGI (reference sequence). This CDR3 reads CANSYSPGGGSPLHF. The CDR3 bases are TGTGCCAACAGTTACTCTCCAGGGGGCGGATCACCCCTCCACTTT.

This clonotype was counted only a few times. The chain couples TRBV7-8 to TRBJ2-1; 9 bases are shared with TRBD1. The length of the CDR3 is 16 residues. Germline V gives CDR1 SGHVS, CDR2 FQNEAQ. J was trimmed by 3 bases and V by 1 base; bases with no gene match: 4. The CDR3 is CASSLVETGGYNEQFF. As DNA, the CDR3 is TGTGCCAGCAGCTTAGTGGAGACAGGGGGCTACAATGAGCAGTTCTTC.

Of note for this clonotype: One junction end does not reproduce the germline sequence, and a read error may be involved. This chain connects TRBV6-2 or TRBV6-3 to TRBJ2-7; maybe TRBD1 (6 bases). The CDR3 extends over 16 amino acids. Germline V gives CDR1 MNHEY, CDR2 SVGEGT. CDR3 sequence (DNA): TGTGCCAGCGGTTACTCGCCCGACAGGCACTCCTACGAGCAGTACTTC. This gives the protein CASGYSPDRHSYEQYF.

CDR3 DNA: TGTGCCAGCAGTGGCGGCATCGGGAGCGCTGAAGCTTTCTTT. Its translation: CASSGGIGSAEAFF. This chain joins TRBV12-3 or TRBV12-4 and TRBJ1-1; no reliable D call. The germline V and J ends were trimmed by 5 bases and 6 bases, with 16 bases remaining between them. This CDR3 comprises 14 residues.

About this clonotype itself: One end of the junction does not line up with germline, which may come from a read error. The V call is TRBV12-3 or TRBV12-4, the J call TRBJ2-7, with 9 positions matching TRBD2. The length of the CDR3 is 15 residues. The CDR3 sequence is CASSPGKLAGVEQCF. The DNA for the CDR3 is TGTGCCAGCAGTCCCGGGAAGTTAGCGGGAGTGGAGCAGTGCTTC.

The V gene is TRBV7-2, the J gene TRBJ2-3; D is uncertain. Germline assignment: CDR1 SGHTA and CDR2 FQGNSA. V was clipped by 1 base and J by 6 bases, with 17 bases between them. The length of the CDR3 is 16 residues. The chain's CDR3 is CASSLDPLKRMDTQYF. The CDR3 bases are TGTGCCAGCAGCTTAGATCCCCTCAAACGGATGGATACGCAGTATTTT.

The chain uses TRBV28 and TRBJ1-2; tentative D call: TRBD1 (5 bases). Germline V gene data show CDR1 as MDHEN and CDR2 as SYDVKM. The V and J ends lost 2 bases and 3 bases respectively, with 19 bases between them. The CDR3 has 17 amino acids. As DNA, the CDR3 is TGTGCCAGCAGTTTAGGGTGGGGGTCCGGGCCTGACTATGGCTACACCTTC. It yields the protein CASSLGWGSGPDYGYTF.